Presented here are 26 T cell receptor beta chains from one specimen sequenced in a study of blood T cell repertoires in COVID-19 (dated by TCRdb to about 2020). Library preparation was by the immunoSEQ multiplex PCR assay. TCRdb retrieved this table from immuneACCESS and kept in-frame rearrangements only. Not all clones are present; in checked studies, unresolved V genes account for under half, and no reason is known for the remainder. Recorded for this sample are around 200,000 clones; around 87% of them occurred a single time. In total, the top ten clones hold 0.62% of the sample. What was sequenced was peripheral blood. These receptors were obtained from a middle-aged man with acute or convalescent COVID-19.

This clone was observed a single time. The J gene is TRBJ1-1, the V gene TRBV3-1 (or the pseudogene TRBV3-2); weak D call: TRBD1 (6 bases). This CDR3 contains 15 residues. Germline CDR1 is LGHDT and CDR2 is YNNKEL (reference sequence). The V gene lost 5 bases and the J gene lost 11 bases, with 24 bases spanning the gap. CDR3 loop: CASSESARTDLRAFF. CDR3 in DNA: TGTGCCAGCAGCGAAAGTGCTCGGACAGACCTGAGGGCTTTCTTT.

The V and J genes are TRBV28 and TRBJ2-1; tentative D call: TRBD1 (6 bases). The length of the CDR3 is 11 residues. Germline CDR1 is MDHEN and CDR2 is SYDVKM. The V end lost 6 bases, the J end lost 10 bases, and 10 bases lay between the germline ends. DNA of the CDR3: TGTGCCAGCAGGACACAGGGAGAGCAGTTCTTC. Translation gives CASRTQGEQFF.

The chain recombines TRBV7-9 with TRBJ1-4, with a possible D match to TRBD1 (6 bases). Germline V gene data show CDR1 as SEHNR and CDR2 as FQNEAQ (reference sequence). Deletions cut 2 bases from V and 8 bases from J, with 18 bases between. The length of the CDR3 is 16 residues. CDR3 sequence: CASSLTGAGGGEKLFF. CDR3 DNA sequence: TGTGCCAGCAGCTTAACGGGGGCAGGCGGGGGCGAAAAACTGTTTTTT.

The table lists this clone with a few counts. The V and J genes are TRBV27 and TRBJ2-2; D might be TRBD1 (6 bases). V lost 2 bases to trimming and J lost 3 bases, with 13 bases between them. CDR3 size: 16 residues. Germline assignment: CDR1 MNHEY and CDR2 SMNVEV (reference sequence). DNA of the CDR3: TGTGCCAGCAGTTTACCCAGGGGTCCGTACACCGGGGAGCTGTTTTTT. Its protein product is CASSLPRGPYTGELFF.

The rearrangement joins TRBV5-1 to TRBJ1-1, with 7 bases that match TRBD1. The CDR3 spans 16 residues. Germline V gene lookup returns CDR1 SGHRS and CDR2 YFSETQ. V shed 4 bases and J 3 bases; nucleotides not matched to a gene: 12. In DNA form, the CDR3 reads TGCGCCAGCAGCAAACAGGGGAAGGTGAAGGACACTGAAGCTTTCTTT. Translating it yields CASSKQGKVKDTEAFF.

This sequence joins TRBV28 and TRBJ1-2; D uncertain. The germline V and J ends were trimmed by 5 bases and 7 bases, with 5 bases remaining between them. Germline V gene data show CDR1 as MDHEN and CDR2 as SYDVKM. The CDR3 loop spans 10 amino acids. The CDR3 loop is CASSSPGYTF. CDR3 coding DNA: TGTGCCAGCAGTAGCCCTGGCTACACCTTC.

The rearrangement links TRBV29-1 to TRBJ2-5; 7 nucleotides align to TRBD1. The CDR3 length is 12 residues. Germline CDR1 is SQVTM and CDR2 is ANQGSEA. The CDR3 region is CSLTTGVETQYF. The CDR3 nucleotides read TGCAGTTTAACCACAGGGGTAGAGACCCAGTACTTC.

The V and J genes are TRBV7-2 and TRBJ2-1, with D perhaps TRBD2 (5 bases). The CDR3 consists of 16 residues. With 1 base removed from V and 0 bases from J, the gap between germline ends came to 10 bases. Germline CDR1 reads SGHTA; CDR2 reads FQGNSA. The CDR3 DNA sequence: TGTGCCAGCAGCTTAGGAGCGGCGGTCTCCTACAATGAGCAGTTCTTC. It codes for CASSLGAAVSYNEQFF.

Points on this clone: The sample holds other DNA sequences that translate to the same CDR3. This sequence joins TRBV28 and TRBJ1-5; 7 nucleotides match TRBD1. The germline CDR1 and CDR2 sequences are MDHEN and SYDVKM. The CDR3 is made up of 15 amino acids. V lost 2 bases, J lost 3 bases, and 4 bases stayed unmatched. CDR3 loop: CASSLETGSNQPQHF. As DNA, the CDR3 is TGTGCCAGCAGTTTAGAGACAGGGTCCAATCAGCCCCAGCATTTT.

This chain joins TRBV28 and TRBJ1-1; D is ambiguous. The V gene lost 2 bases and the J gene lost 4 bases, with 11 bases spanning the gap. CDR3 length equals 14 residues. The germline CDR1 and CDR2 sequences are MDHEN and SYDVKM. The CDR3 DNA reads as TGTGCCAGCAGTTTAGCTCTCTCGGTCACTGAAGCTTTCTTT. It encodes CASSLALSVTEAFF.

The chain joins TRBV28 to TRBJ2-6, with TRBD1 matching over 9 bases. This CDR3 has 18 residues. The ends lost 6 bases at V and 3 bases at J; junction bases unmatched: 12. Germline CDR1 and CDR2: MDHEN and SYDVKM. The CDR3 region is CASSPTGTGYNGANVLTF. For the CDR3, the DNA is TGTGCCAGCAGCCCGACCGGGACAGGGTACAATGGGGCCAACGTCCTGACTTTC.

This clone was seen only a few times. The gene calls are TRBV7-2 and TRBJ1-5; no clear D. The CDR3 is 15 amino acids. CDR1 SGHTA and CDR2 FQGNSA come from the germline V gene. Trimming shortened V by 0 bases and J by 0 bases, and 6 bases separated the two germline ends. CDR3 DNA: TGTGCCAGCAGCTTAGCAAGCTATAGCAATCAGCCCCAGCATTTT. Residues: CASSLASYSNQPQHF.

V and J are TRBV27 and TRBJ1-3, with D possibly being TRBD1 (5 bases). This CDR3 is 14 amino acids long. V lost 2 bases, J lost 3 bases, and 8 bases lay in between. CDR1 and CDR2 (germline): MNHEY, SMNVEV (reference sequence). The CDR3 nucleotides read TGTGCCAGCAGTTTAAGGGGTAATGGAAACACCATATATTTT. Its protein is CASSLRGNGNTIYF.

The V gene is TRBV4-1, the J gene TRBJ1-5, with a possible D match to TRBD1 (5 bases). With 3 bases removed from V and 4 bases from J, the gap between germline ends came to 10 bases. Germline CDR1 reads MGHRA; CDR2 reads YSYEKL. This CDR3 contains 14 residues. The CDR3 nucleotides read TGCGCCAGCAGCCAGGGGGGATCGAATCAGCCCCAGCATTTT. Translation: CASSQGGSNQPQHF.

J is TRBJ2-3 and V is TRBV11-2; TRBD2 aligns across 14 bases. Germline V CDR1 and CDR2: SGHAT, FQNNGV. This CDR3 spans 16 amino acids. V was clipped by 0 bases and J by 8 bases; unmatched bases: 4. The DNA of the CDR3 is TGTGCCAGCAGCTTAGAAGGACTAGCGGGAGGTTCTACGCAGTATTTT. This sequence encodes CASSLEGLAGGSTQYF.

On this clone itself: At the DNA level, this CDR3 is encoded by other sequences in the same sample as well. J is TRBJ2-2 and V is TRBV18; 9 nucleotides match TRBD1. Germline V gives CDR1 KGHSH, CDR2 LQKENI. The CDR3 runs 14 residues. V shed 1 base, J shed 6 bases, and the junction held 0 bases outside the gene matches. The CDR3 protein is CASSPRQGAGELFF. The DNA of the CDR3 is TGTGCCAGCTCACCACGACAGGGGGCCGGGGAGCTGTTTTTT.

This chain joins TRBV28 and TRBJ1-2; D unclear. The V gene's germline CDR1 is MDHEN and CDR2 SYDVKM. This CDR3 has 12 amino acids. The V end was cut by 3 bases, the J end by 4 bases, with 6 bases between. The CDR3 nucleotides read TGTGCCAGCAGTTTGGCAGGCTATGGCTACACCTTC. This translates into CASSLAGYGYTF.

In DNA, the CDR3 is TGTGCCAGCTCACCCCGGACAGGGCGGACTTACGAGCAGTACGTC. Its protein is CASSPRTGRTYEQYV. The J gene is TRBJ2-7, the V gene TRBV18; 8 bases match TRBD1. J lost 4 bases, V lost 3 bases, and 8 bases had no gene match. Germline CDR1 reads KGHSH; CDR2 reads LQKENI. This CDR3 has 15 residues.

This chain joins TRBV11-2 and TRBJ2-5; D not resolved. Trimming pared 3 bases from V and 1 base from J, leaving 9 bases between. Germline V gene data show CDR1 as SGHAT and CDR2 as FQNNGV. There are 14 residues in the CDR3. Here the CDR3 reads CASSFSPIQETQYF. As DNA, the CDR3 is TGTGCCAGCAGCTTTAGCCCCATCCAAGAGACCCAGTACTTC.

The V gene is TRBV28, the J gene TRBJ1-5; no reliable D call. Germline V gives CDR1 MDHEN, CDR2 SYDVKM. Trimming took off 6 bases at V and 0 bases at J, with 3 bases between the two ends. This CDR3 is 12 amino acids long. Here the CDR3 reads CASSNSNQPQHF. The DNA for the CDR3 is TGTGCCAGCAGCAATAGCAATCAGCCCCAGCATTTT.

This clone was seen more than once but under ten times. The V call is TRBV7-3, the J call TRBJ1-6; TRBD1 matches 9 bases. The germline CDR1 and CDR2 sequences are SGHTA and FQGTGA. The CDR3 has 15 residues. The trim removed 1 base at V and 7 bases at J, leaving 2 bases unmatched. The CDR3 is CASSLKGTGNSPLHF. CDR3 nucleotide sequence: TGTGCCAGCAGCTTAAAGGGGACAGGGAATTCACCCCTCCACTTT. The full variable domain, rest sourced from reference TRBV7-3 and TRBJ1-6, is GAGVSQTPSNKVTEKGKYVELRCDPISGHTALYWYRQSLGQGPEFLIYFQGTGAADDSGLPNDRFFAVRPEGSVSTLKIQRTERGDSAVYLCASSLKGTGNSPLHFGNGTRLTVT.

V and J are TRBV28 and TRBJ2-7; D remains ambiguous. The germline gives CDR1 MDHEN, CDR2 SYDVKM. Trimming cost V 2 bases and J 4 bases, with 6 bases left between them. This CDR3 is 12 amino acids long. The CDR3 reads CASSLNYYEQYF. For the CDR3, the DNA is TGTGCCAGCAGTTTAAACTATTACGAGCAGTACTTC.

This clone was observed once. The genes are TRBV6-5 and TRBJ1-1; TRBD1 might be the D (6 bases). This CDR3 comprises 15 residues. The germline V and J ends were trimmed by 1 base and 4 bases, with 13 bases remaining between them. Germline lookup yields CDR1 MNHEY and CDR2 SVGAGI. The chain's CDR3 is CASSYLNQGRTEAFF. DNA of the CDR3: TGTGCCAGCAGTTACTTGAATCAGGGGCGCACTGAAGCTTTCTTT.

The V and J genes are TRBV28 and TRBJ1-1; no reliable D call. The ends were cut back, 7 bases at V and 4 bases at J, with 10 bases in the middle. This CDR3 has 12 amino acids. Germline V gene lookup returns CDR1 MDHEN and CDR2 SYDVKM. This CDR3 is CASTSVITEAFF. CDR3 nucleotides: TGTGCCAGCACGTCGGTTATCACTGAAGCTTTCTTT.

V gene TRBV18 combines with J gene TRBJ1-2; D remains unclear. Trimming removed 0 bases at V and 1 base at J, with 6 bases between. Germline V lookup: CDR1 KGHSH, CDR2 LQKENI. This CDR3 has 14 amino acids. The CDR3 DNA follows: TGTGCCAGCTCACCACCGATCAGTAACTATGGCTACACCTTC. Protein product: CASSPPISNYGYTF.

This chain connects TRBV28 to TRBJ2-2; 12 nucleotides agree with TRBD1. This CDR3 region has 15 residues. Per germline, CDR1 MDHEN and CDR2 SYDVKM. V shed 4 bases and J 7 bases; nucleotides not matched to a gene: 4. The CDR3 sequence: CASSSGQGAGGELFF. In DNA, the CDR3 is TGTGCCAGCAGTTCGGGACAGGGGGCAGGCGGGGAGCTGTTTTTT. Using reference TRBV28 and TRBJ2-2 for the parts outside the CDR3, the full variable domain is DVKVTQSSRYLVKRTGEKVFLECVQDMDHENMFWYRQDPGLGLRLIYFSYDVKMKEKGDIPEGYSVSREKKERFSLILESASTNQTSMYLCASSSGQGAGGELFFGEGSRLTVL.